A selection of T cell receptor beta chains follows, all from one sample in a study of spatial heterogeneity in lung cancer. TCRdb recomputed calls from the 5' RACE reads with MiXCR, one row per CDR3 protein. This sample yields about 52,000 distinct CDR3 sequences, of which roughly 7.5% are seen a single time; about 3.1% belongs to the top ten. The sample consisted of PBMCs, taken at surgery. These receptors were taken from a female donor with early-stage non-small cell lung cancer. CDR3s include the opening cysteine and the closing phenylalanine or tryptophan. The order of the fields is D gene, J gene, V gene, clone size, CDR3 protein, CDR3 DNA. The D gene is left open where the match is weak. Some rows mark clone size as missing; the rest say once, few, many or name a class of expanded clone.

TRBD1,TRBJ1-5,TRBV29-1,many,CSVVLRGQGVNQPQHF,TGCAGCGTTGTTCTCCGCGGACAGGGAGTCAATCAGCCCCAGCATTTT
-,TRBJ2-2,TRBV20-1,many,CSARDLVFGTGELFF,TGCAGTGCTAGAGATCTCGTATTCGGGACCGGGGAGCTGTTTTTT
-,TRBJ2-5,TRBV29-1,many,CSVSGTRQETQYF,TGCAGCGTGTCCGGGACCCGTCAAGAGACCCAGTACTTC
TRBD1,TRBJ2-1,TRBV19,many,CASSIGAGTGDEQFF,TGTGCCAGTAGTATAGGGGCCGGGACAGGGGATGAGCAGTTCTTC
-,TRBJ1-2,TRBV18,-,CASSPGGGYTF,TGTGCCAGCTCACCCGGCGGTGGCTACACCTTC
-,TRBJ1-2,TRBV4-1,few,CASSQEGGTNYGYTF,TGCGCCAGCAGCCAAGAGGGGGGCACTAACTATGGCTACACCTTC
TRBD2,TRBJ2-1,TRBV6-2/TRBV6-3,-,CASSYLSSGLGEQFF,TGTGCCAGCAGTTACTTGTCTAGCGGTCTAGGTGAGCAGTTCTTC
-,TRBJ2-3,TRBV6-6,-,CASSWGPSGAADTQYF,TGTGCCAGCAGTTGGGGCCCATCGGGGGCCGCAGATACGCAGTATTTT
TRBD2,TRBJ2-3,TRBV15,-,CATSRTSGGLTDTQYF,TGTGCCACCAGCCGGACTAGCGGGGGGTTAACAGATACGCAGTATTTT
-,TRBJ2-5,TRBV5-1,-,CASNLASGEETQYF,TGCGCCAGCAACTTGGCAAGCGGAGAAGAGACCCAGTACTTC
-,TRBJ2-1,TRBV18,few,CASSPPRQATYNEQFF,TGTGCCAGCTCACCACCTCGGCAGGCCACCTACAATGAGCAGTTCTTC
-,TRBJ1-5,TRBV5-1,many,CASSWGADQPQHF,TGCGCCAGCAGCTGGGGGGCGGATCAGCCCCAGCATTTT
-,TRBJ1-2,TRBV7-8,many,CASSFREANYGYTF,TGTGCCAGCAGCTTCAGGGAAGCTAACTATGGCTACACCTTC
-,TRBJ2-5,TRBV7-2,few,CASSSRLGGGSKTQYF,TGTGCCAGCAGCTCTCGGCTTGGGGGGGGCAGTAAGACCCAGTACTTC
-,TRBJ2-5,TRBV19,many,CASSIDHGIRGETQYF,TGTGCCAGTAGTATAGATCACGGGATCCGCGGAGAGACCCAGTACTTC
-,TRBJ1-3,TRBV7-9,many,CASSLSGAGNTIYF,TGTGCCAGCAGCTTATCAGGGGCGGGAAACACCATATATTTT
-,TRBJ1-1,TRBV7-2,many,CASSPSLNTEAFF,TGTGCCAGCAGCCCATCACTGAACACTGAAGCTTTCTTT
TRBD2,TRBJ2-3,TRBV10-2,-,CACRGGRTQYF,TGCGCCTGCCGGGGGGGCCGGACGCAGTATTTT
-,TRBJ1-2,TRBV29-1,few,CSVRQAYGYTF,TGCAGCGTCCGACAGGCCTATGGCTACACCTTC
-,TRBJ2-1,TRBV7-9,few,CASIPGVRVGNEQFF,TGTGCCAGCATCCCAGGGGTTAGGGTTGGCAATGAGCAGTTCTTC
-,TRBJ2-7,TRBV7-2,-,CASSLEGLSAYEQYF,TGTGCCAGCAGCTTAGAGGGACTTTCAGCCTACGAGCAGTACTTC
-,TRBJ2-1,TRBV28,many,CASSLLGRTYNEQFF,TGTGCCAGCAGTTTATTAGGACGGACATACAATGAGCAGTTCTTC